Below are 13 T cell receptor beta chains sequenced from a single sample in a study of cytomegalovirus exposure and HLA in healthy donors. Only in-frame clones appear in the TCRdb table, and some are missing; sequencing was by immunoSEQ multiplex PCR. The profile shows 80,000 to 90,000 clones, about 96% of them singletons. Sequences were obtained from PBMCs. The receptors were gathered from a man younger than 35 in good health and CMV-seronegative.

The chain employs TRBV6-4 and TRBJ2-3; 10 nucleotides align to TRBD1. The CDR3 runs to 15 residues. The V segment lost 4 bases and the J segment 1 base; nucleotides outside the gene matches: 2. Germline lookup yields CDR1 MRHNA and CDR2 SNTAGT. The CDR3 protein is CASSAGTGGTDTQYF. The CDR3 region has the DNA TGTGCCAGCAGTGCCGGGACAGGGGGCACAGATACGCAGTATTTT.

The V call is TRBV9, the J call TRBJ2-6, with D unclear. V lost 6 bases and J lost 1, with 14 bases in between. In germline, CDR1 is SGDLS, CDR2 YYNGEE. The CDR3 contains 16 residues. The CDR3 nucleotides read TGTGCCAGCACGCGGTCCAACCCATCTGGGGCCAACGTCCTGACTTTC. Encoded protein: CASTRSNPSGANVLTF.

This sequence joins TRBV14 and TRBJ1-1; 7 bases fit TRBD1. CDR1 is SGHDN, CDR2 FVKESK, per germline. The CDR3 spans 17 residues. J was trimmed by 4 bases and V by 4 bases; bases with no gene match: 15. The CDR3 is CASSPFFETGRVTEAFF. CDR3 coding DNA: TGTGCCAGCAGCCCGTTTTTTGAGACAGGGCGCGTCACTGAAGCTTTCTTT.

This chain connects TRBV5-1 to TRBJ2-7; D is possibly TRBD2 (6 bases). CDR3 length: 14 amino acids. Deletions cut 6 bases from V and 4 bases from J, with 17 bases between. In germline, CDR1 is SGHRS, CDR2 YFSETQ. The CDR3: CASTKFGTSYEQYF. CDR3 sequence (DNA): TGCGCCAGCACTAAGTTTGGGACTTCATACGAGCAGTACTTC.

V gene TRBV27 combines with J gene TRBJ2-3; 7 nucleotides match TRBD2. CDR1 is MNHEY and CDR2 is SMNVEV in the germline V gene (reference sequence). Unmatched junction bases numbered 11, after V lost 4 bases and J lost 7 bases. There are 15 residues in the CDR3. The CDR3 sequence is CASSSGGTIINTQYF. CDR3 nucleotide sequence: TGTGCCAGCAGTTCGGGAGGAACTATAATTAATACGCAGTATTTT.

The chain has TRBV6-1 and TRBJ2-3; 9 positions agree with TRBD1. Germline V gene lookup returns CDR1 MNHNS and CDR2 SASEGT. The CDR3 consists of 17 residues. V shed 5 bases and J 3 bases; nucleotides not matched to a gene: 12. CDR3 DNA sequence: TGTGCCAGCAGTAAAGACAGGGGGAGGGTGGGTACAGATACGCAGTATTTT. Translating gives CASSKDRGRVGTDTQYF.

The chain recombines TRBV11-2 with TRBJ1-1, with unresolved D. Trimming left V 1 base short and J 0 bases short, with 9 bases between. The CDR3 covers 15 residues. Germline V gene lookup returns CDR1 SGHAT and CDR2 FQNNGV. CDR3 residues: CASSLVSRLNTEAFF. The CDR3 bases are TGTGCCAGCAGCTTAGTCTCGAGGTTGAACACTGAAGCTTTCTTT.

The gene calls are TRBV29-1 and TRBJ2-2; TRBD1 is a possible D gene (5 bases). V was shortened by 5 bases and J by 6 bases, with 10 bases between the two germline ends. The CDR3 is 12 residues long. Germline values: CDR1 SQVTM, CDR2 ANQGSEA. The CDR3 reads CSVLKGSGELFF. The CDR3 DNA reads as TGCAGCGTTCTCAAGGGGTCCGGGGAGCTGTTTTTT.

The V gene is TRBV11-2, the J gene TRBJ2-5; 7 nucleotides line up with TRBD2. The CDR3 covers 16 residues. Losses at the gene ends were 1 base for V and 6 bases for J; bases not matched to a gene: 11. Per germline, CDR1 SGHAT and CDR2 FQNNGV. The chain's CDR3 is CASSLVLGGNGKTQYF. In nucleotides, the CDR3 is TGTGCCAGCAGCTTAGTTTTGGGGGGGAACGGGAAGACCCAGTACTTC.

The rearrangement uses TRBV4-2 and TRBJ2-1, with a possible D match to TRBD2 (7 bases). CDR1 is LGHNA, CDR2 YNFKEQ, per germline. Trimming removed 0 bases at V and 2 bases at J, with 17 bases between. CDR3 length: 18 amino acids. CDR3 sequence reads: CASSQDGVRGQAYNEQFF. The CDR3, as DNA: TGTGCCAGCAGCCAAGACGGTGTGCGGGGGCAGGCCTACAATGAGCAGTTCTTC.

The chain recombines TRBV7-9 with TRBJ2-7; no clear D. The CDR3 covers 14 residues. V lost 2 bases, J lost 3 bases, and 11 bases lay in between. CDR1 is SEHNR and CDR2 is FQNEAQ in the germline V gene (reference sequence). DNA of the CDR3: TGTGCCAGCAGCTTAAAGAGAGCCGACTACGAGCAGTACTTC. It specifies CASSLKRADYEQYF.

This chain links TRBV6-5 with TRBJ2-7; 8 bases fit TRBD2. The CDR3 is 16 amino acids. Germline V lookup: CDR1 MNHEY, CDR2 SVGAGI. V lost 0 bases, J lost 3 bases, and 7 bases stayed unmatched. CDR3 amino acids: CASSYSTSGTSYEQYV. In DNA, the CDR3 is TGTGCCAGCAGTTACTCCACGTCCGGGACTAGCTACGAGCAGTACGTC.

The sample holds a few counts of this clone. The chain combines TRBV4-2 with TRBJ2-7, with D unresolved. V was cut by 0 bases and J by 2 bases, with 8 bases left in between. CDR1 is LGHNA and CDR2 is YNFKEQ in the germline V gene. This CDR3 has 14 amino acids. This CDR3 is CASSQERSPYEQYF. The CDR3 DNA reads TGTGCCAGCAGCCAAGAGAGGAGTCCCTACGAGCAGTACTTC.